The 10 T cell receptor beta chains below were found in one sample sequenced in a study of blood T cell repertoires in COVID-19. Profiling relied on immunoSEQ multiplex PCR, and the TCRdb table lists in-frame clones only, not all of them. This sample yields 300,000 to 350,000 clones, of which approximately 89% are seen a single time; about 3.9% belongs to the top ten. Sequencing was performed on peripheral blood. The receptors here all came from an older woman with COVID-19, enrolled during active disease.

This clone has more than one count but fewer than ten. The chain couples TRBV3-1 (or the pseudogene TRBV3-2) to TRBJ1-6; 8 nucleotides match TRBD1. The CDR3 has 15 residues. Trimming cost V 3 bases and J 10 bases; bases outside gene matches: 8. Germline CDR1 reads LGHDT; CDR2 reads YNNKEL (reference sequence). CDR3 nucleotides: TGTGCCAGCAGCCACCTCGGACAGGGTAAATCACCCCTCCACTTT. Translating gives CASSHLGQGKSPLHF.

DNA for the CDR3: TGTGCCAGCAGCCCACAGGGGAGCAATCAGCCCCAGCATTTT. This gives the protein CASSPQGSNQPQHF. This chain links TRBV5-4 with TRBJ1-5, with 7 bases aligning to TRBD1. The CDR3 runs to 14 residues. In germline, CDR1 is SGHNT, CDR2 YYREEE (reference sequence). J gave up 1 base and V 4 bases, and 2 bases lay outside the gene matches. Using reference TRBV5-4 and TRBJ1-5 for the parts outside the CDR3, the full variable domain is ETGVTQSPTHLIKTRGQQVTLRCSSQSGHNTVSWYQQALGQGPQFIFQYYREEENGRGNFPPRFSGLQFPNYSSELNVNALELDDSALYLCASSPQGSNQPQHFGDGTRLSIL.

The chain carries TRBV5-4 and TRBJ2-5; perhaps TRBD2 as D (6 bases). Germline V gene lookup returns CDR1 SGHNT and CDR2 YYREEE (reference sequence). CDR3 length: 14 amino acids. The V end lost 4 bases, the J end lost 4 bases, and 14 bases lay between the germline ends. CDR3 DNA sequence: TGTGCCAGCAGCCTTGGGATTAGCGGAGAGACCCAGTACTTC. It yields the protein CASSLGISGETQYF.

The rearrangement joins TRBV28 to TRBJ1-2, with 8 bases that match TRBD1. The germline V gene encodes CDR1 MDHEN and CDR2 SYDVKM. The CDR3 covers 16 residues. V trimming: 2 bases; J trimming: 4 bases; junction bases outside the gene matches: 9. CDR3 nucleotides: TGTGCCAGCAGTTTAATCCTGGCAGGGGGCTCCTATGGCTACACCTTC. It codes for CASSLILAGGSYGYTF.

This chain joins TRBV5-1 and TRBJ1-2; D uncertain. V lost 4 bases and J 7 bases, leaving 14 bases between the germline ends. Germline loops: CDR1 SGHRS, CDR2 YFSETQ. This CDR3 spans 13 amino acids. In DNA form, the CDR3 reads TGCGCCAGCAGCGAGGAGGGTGTGATTGGCTACACCTTC. The encoded protein is CASSEEGVIGYTF.

V is TRBV30 and J is TRBJ2-3; 14 bases match TRBD2. V lost 2 bases and J lost 6; bases outside the gene matches: 4. The CDR3 contains 15 residues. Germline-derived CDR1 and CDR2 are GTSNPN and SVGIG (reference sequence). CDR3 region: CAWSLGLAGVDTQYF. CDR3 DNA sequence: TGTGCCTGGAGTCTGGGACTAGCGGGAGTGGATACGCAGTATTTT. Full variable domain (remainder filled in from reference TRBV30 and TRBJ2-3): SQTIHQWPATLVQPVGSPLSLECTVEGTSNPNLYWYRQAAGRGLQLLFYSVGIGQISSEVPQNLSASRPQDRQFILSSKKLLLSDSGFYLCAWSLGLAGVDTQYFGPGTRLTVL.

This clone was observed a single time. Other DNA sequences of this sample code for an identical CDR3. The chain joins TRBV6-1 to TRBJ1-2; 10 bases are a match to TRBD1. Germline CDR1 reads MNHNS; CDR2 reads SASEGT. The CDR3 runs 14 residues. V dropped 0 bases and J dropped 5; count of bases not matched to a gene: 0. CDR3 loop: CASSEAGQGYGYTF. The CDR3 region has the DNA TGTGCCAGCAGTGAAGCGGGACAGGGGTATGGCTACACCTTC.

The chain uses TRBV27 and TRBJ2-3; D is uncertain. This CDR3 contains 14 residues. Germline lookup yields CDR1 MNHEY and CDR2 SMNVEV (reference sequence). Trimming shortened V by 5 bases and J by 5 bases, and 14 bases separated the two germline ends. DNA of the CDR3: TGTGCCAGCAGTGCCCATAGATACGAAGATACGCAGTATTTT. Protein: CASSAHRYEDTQYF.

The V and J genes are TRBV9 and TRBJ1-2, with D maybe TRBD1 (5 bases). CDR3 size: 16 residues. Germline assignment: CDR1 SGDLS and CDR2 YYNGEE. V was cut by 3 bases and J by 8 bases, with 23 bases left in between. The CDR3 region has the DNA TGTGCCAGCAGCGGAGTCGCACAAACAGGTTCCGGCGGCTACACCTTC. Protein sequence: CASSGVAQTGSGGYTF.

This chain joins TRBV5-1 and TRBJ1-6; D remains unclear. The germline gives CDR1 SGHRS, CDR2 YFSETQ. Between the trimmed V and J ends, which lost 2 bases and 6 bases, there was a span of 15 bases. This CDR3 region has 16 residues. CDR3 DNA: TGCGCCAGCAGCTTTTTCGCGGGCTCGGCTAATTCACCCCTCCACTTT. Protein sequence: CASSFFAGSANSPLHF.